A selection of T cell receptor beta chains follows, all from one sample in a study of shared clonotypes between healthy human individuals. Assay: immunoSEQ multiplex PCR; the TCRdb copy retains only in-frame clones and omits some. The table has 2 million to 3 million clones, 93% seen once; the top ten hold roughly 0.36%. Sequencing used naive CD4+ T cells from PBMCs. The origin of the receptors is a young man in good health. Some clones in this sample may be carry-over from other donors' samples. Both conserved end residues are part of each CDR3. Each record gives: D gene, V gene, J gene, clone size, CDR3 DNA, CDR3 protein. A D gene is named only where the DNA matches it firmly. Rows may omit the clone size; those that give it use once, few, many or a size class.

>-|TRBV10-3|TRBJ2-7|-
TGTGCCATCAGTGAGGCGCAATTCGGGACAAACGAGCAGTACTTC
CAISEAQFGTNEQYF
>-|TRBV5-1|TRBJ2-3|-
TGCGCCAGCAGCGTTACAGGGTTAGGTGCGACAGATACGCAGTATTTT
CASSVTGLGATDTQYF
>-|TRBV7-9|TRBJ1-1|-
TGTGCCAGCAGCTTAGAGGCGGATACTGAAGCTTTCTTT
CASSLEADTEAFF
>-|TRBV2|TRBJ2-3|-
TGTGCCAGCAGTCGACTAGTTTGGACTTCAGATACGCAGTATTTT
CASSRLVWTSDTQYF
>-|TRBV5-4|TRBJ1-1|once
TGTGCCAGCAGCTTGGAGTCCCCGACGGCCGGCGCTTTCTTT
CASSLESPTAGAFF
>TRBD2|TRBV27|TRBJ2-7|-
TGTGCCAGCAGTCCACTCCAAGCGGGAGGGTTGGGGCAGTACTTC
CASSPLQAGGLGQYF
>-|TRBV4-1|TRBJ1-2|-
TGCGCCAGCAGCCAAGAGGGGACGGGACTTAACTATGGCTACACCTTC
CASSQEGTGLNYGYTF
>-|TRBV10-2|TRBJ2-2|-
TGCGCCAGCACTAAGGATTGGTTTTTCGGGGAGCTGTTTTTT
CASTKDWFFGELFF
>-|TRBV4-1|TRBJ1-2|-
TGCGCCAGCAGCCAAGGCCAGGGAACTGCTAACTATGGCTACACCTTC
CASSQGQGTANYGYTF
>-|TRBV7-9|TRBJ2-3|-
TGTGCCAGCAGCCTCGGTTGGGGGGCCATCACAGATACGCAGTATTTT
CASSLGWGAITDTQYF